This TCR beta chain was obtained from a study of T cell responses to AZD1222 COVID-19 vaccine. With respect to this clone: No antigen is known for it.

General study points: Repertoire samples came only from after the peak T cell response. Reports say nearly half of spike-specific TCRs go after unmutated variant regions. In a largely white British group with more females than males, clonal diversity was possibly underestimated.

The CDR3 runs 15 residues. V gave up 2 bases and J gave up 4 bases; unmatched junction bases: 5. CDR1 and CDR2 (germline): MDHEN, SYDVKM. TCRdb's copy holds only in-frame clones and misses some; the assay was immunoSEQ multiplex PCR. The sample holds roughly 150,000 clones, about 93% seen once. The chain employs TRBV28 and TRBJ1-3; 7 bases are shared with TRBD1. The sequence derives from an adult in good health. The material was peripheral blood, obtained on day 0 of AZD1222 vaccination. The CDR3 sequence: CASSLNRGFGNTIYF. The CDR3 DNA follows: TGTGCCAGCAGTTTAAACAGGGGTTTCGGAAACACCATATATTTT.